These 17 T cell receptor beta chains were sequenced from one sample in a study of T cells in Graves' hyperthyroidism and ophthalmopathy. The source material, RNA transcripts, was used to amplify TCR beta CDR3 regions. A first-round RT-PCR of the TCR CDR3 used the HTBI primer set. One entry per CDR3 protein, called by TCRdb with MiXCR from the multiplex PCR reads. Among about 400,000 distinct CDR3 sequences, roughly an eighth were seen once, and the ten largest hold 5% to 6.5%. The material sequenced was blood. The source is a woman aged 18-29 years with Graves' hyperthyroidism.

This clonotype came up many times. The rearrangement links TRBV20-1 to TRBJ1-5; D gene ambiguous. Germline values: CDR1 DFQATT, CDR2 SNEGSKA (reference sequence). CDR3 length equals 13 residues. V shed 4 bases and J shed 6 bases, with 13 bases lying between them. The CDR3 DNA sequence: TGCAGTGCTATTGGCCTCGGCGGTCAGCCCCAGCATTTT. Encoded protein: CSAIGLGGQPQHF.

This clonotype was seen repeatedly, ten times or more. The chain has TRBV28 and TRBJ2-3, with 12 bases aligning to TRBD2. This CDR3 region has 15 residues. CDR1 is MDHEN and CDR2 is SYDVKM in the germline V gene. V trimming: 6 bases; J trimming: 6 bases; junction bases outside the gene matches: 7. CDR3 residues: CASRRTSGEEDTQYF. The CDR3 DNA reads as TGTGCCAGCAGGAGGACTAGCGGGGAAGAGGATACGCAGTATTTT.

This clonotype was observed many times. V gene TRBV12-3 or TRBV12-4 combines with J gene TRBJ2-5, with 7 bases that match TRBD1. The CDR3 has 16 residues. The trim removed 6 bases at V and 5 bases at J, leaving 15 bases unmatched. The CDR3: CASRNTRQGRKETQYF. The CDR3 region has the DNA TGTGCCAGCAGAAACACCCGACAGGGTAGGAAGGAGACCCAGTACTTC.

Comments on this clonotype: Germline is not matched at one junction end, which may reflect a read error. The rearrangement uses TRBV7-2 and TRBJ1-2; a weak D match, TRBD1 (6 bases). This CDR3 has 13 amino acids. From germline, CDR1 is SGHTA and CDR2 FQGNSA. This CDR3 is CAGSLTGSGGYTF. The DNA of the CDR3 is TGTGCCGGCAGCCTTACAGGGTCTGGAGGCTACACCTTC.

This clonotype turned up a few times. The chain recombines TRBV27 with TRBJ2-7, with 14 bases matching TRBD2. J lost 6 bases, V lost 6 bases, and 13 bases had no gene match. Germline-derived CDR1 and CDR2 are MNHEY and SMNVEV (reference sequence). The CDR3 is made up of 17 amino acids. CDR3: CASSRAAGTSGSFEQYF. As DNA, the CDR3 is TGTGCCAGCAGCCGAGCTGCCGGGACTAGCGGGAGTTTCGAGCAGTACTTC.

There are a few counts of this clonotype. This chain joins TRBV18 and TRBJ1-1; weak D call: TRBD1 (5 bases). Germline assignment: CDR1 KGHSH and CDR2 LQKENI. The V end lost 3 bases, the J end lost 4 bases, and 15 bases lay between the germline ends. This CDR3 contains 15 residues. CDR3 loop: CASSPGTGGSTEAFF. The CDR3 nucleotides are TGTGCCAGCTCACCTGGGACGGGTGGTAGCACTGAAGCTTTCTTT. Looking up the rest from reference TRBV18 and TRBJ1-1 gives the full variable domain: NAGVMQNPRHLVRRRGQEARLRCSPMKGHSHVYWYRQLPEEGLKFMVYLQKENIIDESGMPKERFSAEFPKEGPSILRIQQVVRGDSAAYFCASSPGTGGSTEAFFGQGTRLTVV.

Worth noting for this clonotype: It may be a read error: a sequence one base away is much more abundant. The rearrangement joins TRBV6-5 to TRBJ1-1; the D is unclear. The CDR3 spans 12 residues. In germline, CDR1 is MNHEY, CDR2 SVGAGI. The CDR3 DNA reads TGTGCCAGCGGTTACCCGAACACTGAAGCTTTCTTT. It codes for CASGYPNTEAFF.

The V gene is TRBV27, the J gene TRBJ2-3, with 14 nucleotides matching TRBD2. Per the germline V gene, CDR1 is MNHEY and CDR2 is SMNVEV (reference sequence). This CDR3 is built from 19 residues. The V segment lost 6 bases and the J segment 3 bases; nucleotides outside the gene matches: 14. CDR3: CASSQGLAGAGYGTDTQYF. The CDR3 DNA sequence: TGTGCCAGCAGCCAGGGACTAGCGGGAGCGGGGTATGGAACAGATACGCAGTATTTT.

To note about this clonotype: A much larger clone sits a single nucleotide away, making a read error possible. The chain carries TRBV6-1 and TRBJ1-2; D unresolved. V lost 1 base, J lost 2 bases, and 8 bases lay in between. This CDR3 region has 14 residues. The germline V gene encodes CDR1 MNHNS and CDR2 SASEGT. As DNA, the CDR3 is TGTGCCAGCAGTGAAGGCTACCTCAACTATGGCTACACCTTC. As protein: CASSEGYLNYGYTF.

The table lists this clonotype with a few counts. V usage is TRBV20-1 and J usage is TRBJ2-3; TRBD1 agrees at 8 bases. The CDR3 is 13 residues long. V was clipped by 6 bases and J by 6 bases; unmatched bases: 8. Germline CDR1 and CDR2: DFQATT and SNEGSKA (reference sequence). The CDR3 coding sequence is TGCAGTGCCAGGGGGCCGGTGGGGGATACGCAGTATTTT. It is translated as CSARGPVGDTQYF.

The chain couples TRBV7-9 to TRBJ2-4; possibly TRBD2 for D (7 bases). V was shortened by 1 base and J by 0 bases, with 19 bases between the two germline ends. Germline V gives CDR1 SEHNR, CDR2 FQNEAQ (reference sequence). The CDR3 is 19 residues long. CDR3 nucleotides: TGTGCCAGCAGCTTAGGGGGAGGCGGGGGCGAGAAAGCCAAAAACATTCAGTACTTC. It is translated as CASSLGGGGGEKAKNIQYF.

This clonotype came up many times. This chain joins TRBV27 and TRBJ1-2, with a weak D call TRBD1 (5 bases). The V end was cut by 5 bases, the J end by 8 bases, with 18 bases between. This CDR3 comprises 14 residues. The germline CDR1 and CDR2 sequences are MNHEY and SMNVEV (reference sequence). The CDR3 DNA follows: TGTGCCAGCAGTCCCCAACTCGGGACTCGGGGCTACACCTTC. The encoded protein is CASSPQLGTRGYTF.

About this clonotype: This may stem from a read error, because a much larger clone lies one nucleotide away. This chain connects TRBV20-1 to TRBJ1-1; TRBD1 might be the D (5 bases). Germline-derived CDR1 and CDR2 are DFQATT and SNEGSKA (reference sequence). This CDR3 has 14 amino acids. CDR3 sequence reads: CSAKTDRRRTGAFF. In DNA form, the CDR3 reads TGCAGTGCCAAGACCGACAGACGAAGGACTGGAGCTTTCTTT.

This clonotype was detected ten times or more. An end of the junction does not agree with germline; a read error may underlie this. The CDR3 coding sequence is TGCGCCAGCAGCCAAGATAGGGGGGCCTATAGCTACACCTTC. Translated: CASSQDRGAYSYTF. V is TRBV4-3 and J is TRBJ1-2; weak D call: TRBD1 (6 bases). This CDR3 region has 14 residues. Looked up from germline, CDR1 is LGHNA and CDR2 is YSLEER.

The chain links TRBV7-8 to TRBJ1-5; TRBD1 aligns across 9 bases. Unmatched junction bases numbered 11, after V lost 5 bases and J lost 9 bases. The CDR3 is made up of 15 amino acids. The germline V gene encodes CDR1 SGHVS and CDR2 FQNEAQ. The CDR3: CASSQGQGTPRPQHF. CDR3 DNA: TGTGCCAGCAGCCAGGGACAGGGCACTCCGCGGCCCCAGCATTTT.

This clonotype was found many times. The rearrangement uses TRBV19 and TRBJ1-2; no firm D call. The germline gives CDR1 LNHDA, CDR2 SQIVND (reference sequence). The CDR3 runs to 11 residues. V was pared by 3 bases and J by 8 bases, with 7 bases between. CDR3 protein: CASSMYEGYTF. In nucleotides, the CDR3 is TGTGCCAGTAGTATGTATGAAGGCTACACCTTC.

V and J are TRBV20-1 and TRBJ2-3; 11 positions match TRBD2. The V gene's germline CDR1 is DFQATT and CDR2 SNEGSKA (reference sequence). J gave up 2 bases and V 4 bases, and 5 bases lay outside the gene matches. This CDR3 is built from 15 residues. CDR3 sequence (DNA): TGCAGTGCTATCGGGACTAGCGGACCCACAGATACGCAGTATTTT. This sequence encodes CSAIGTSGPTDTQYF.